This T cell receptor beta chain was observed in a study of Graves' ophthalmopathy and Graves' hyperthyroidism. Comment on this clonotype: The antigen is unknown.

Whole-study results and caveats: The authors also found most expanded thyroid clonotypes above 0.001 frequency in blood.

This CDR3 contains 15 residues. Germline assignment: CDR1 SGHRS and CDR2 YFSETQ. Trimming at V came to 1 base and at J to 12 bases, leaving 10 bases not matched to a gene. The sequenced template was RNA, covering the TCR beta CDR3 region. The authors performed first-round RT-PCR with HTBI primers and then a second-round multiplex PCR. TCRdb processed the multiplex PCR reads anew with MiXCR; each CDR3 protein has one entry. The sample has about 660,000 distinct CDR3 sequences, over 40% seen once. Uncontrolled infections, other autoimmune diseases, pregnancy or lactation barred patients from enrollment. PBMCs came from roughly 9.1 ml of fresh peripheral blood.

The receptor was isolated from an adult man with Graves' ophthalmopathy. Sequenced sample: peripheral blood. This chain joins TRBV5-1 and TRBJ1-6; 7 positions match TRBD1. CDR3 protein: CASSLRDRPAGPLHF. The CDR3 region has the DNA TGCGCCAGCAGCTTGCGGGACAGACCAGCCGGACCCCTCCACTTT.